This entry features one T cell receptor (beta chain) sequence. The sample belongs to a study of T cell changes during pregnancy in multiple sclerosis. TCRdb's copy holds only in-frame clones and misses some; the assay was immunoSEQ multiplex PCR. The repertoire includes about 12,000 clones, roughly 86% of them detected once, and roughly 15% sits in the top ten. The CDR3 is 14 residues long. CDR1 is GTSNPN, CDR2 SVGIG, per germline (reference sequence). Germline trimming cut 3 bases from V and 7 bases from J; bases unmatched to any gene: 4. The sample here was CD8+ T cells from peripheral blood mononuclear cells, taken in the second trimester of pregnancy. J is TRBJ2-1 and V is TRBV30, with 12 bases matching TRBD2. The receptor was derived from a female donor in good health, enrolled as a control in a pregnancy study. The CDR3 DNA reads TGTGCCTGGAGACTAGCGGGAGGCACGAATGAGCAGTTCTTC. Its translation is CAWRLAGGTNEQFF.